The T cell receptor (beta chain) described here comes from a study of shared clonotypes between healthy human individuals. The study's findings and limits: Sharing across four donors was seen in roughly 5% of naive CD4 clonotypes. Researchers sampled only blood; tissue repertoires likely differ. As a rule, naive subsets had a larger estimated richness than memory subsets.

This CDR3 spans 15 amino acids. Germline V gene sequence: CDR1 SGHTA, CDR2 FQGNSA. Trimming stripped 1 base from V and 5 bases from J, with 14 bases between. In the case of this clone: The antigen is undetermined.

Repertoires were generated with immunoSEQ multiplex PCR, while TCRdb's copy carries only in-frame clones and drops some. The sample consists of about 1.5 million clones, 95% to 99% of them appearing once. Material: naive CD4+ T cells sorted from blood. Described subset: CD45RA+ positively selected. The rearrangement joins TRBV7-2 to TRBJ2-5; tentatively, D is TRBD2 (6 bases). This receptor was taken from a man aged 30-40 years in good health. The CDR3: CASSLDGSSGETQYF. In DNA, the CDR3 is TGTGCCAGCAGCTTAGACGGGAGCTCGGGGGAGACCCAGTACTTC.